A single sample gave rise to the 22 T cell receptor beta chains below, sequenced in a study of cytomegalovirus exposure and HLA in healthy donors. PCR amplification relied on 60 Vbeta primers (plus 13 Jbeta primers). The data were produced by immunoSEQ multiplex PCR, yet TCRdb's version contains in-frame clones alone and is incomplete. The table lists about 51,000 clones. Sequenced sample: PBMCs. These receptors came from a man in his forties in good health and CMV-seropositive.

Details on this clone: One junction end does not reproduce the germline sequence, and a read error may be involved. The rearrangement links TRBV20-1 to TRBJ2-7; TRBD2 agrees at 10 bases. Per the germline V gene, CDR1 is DFQATT and CDR2 is SNEGSKA (reference sequence). The CDR3 length is 11 residues. The CDR3 nucleotides are TGCAGTGCTGGTACTAGCGGGGCGCCACTGTTC. It specifies CSAGTSGAPLF.

The chain has TRBV6-1 and TRBJ2-6, with D possibly matching TRBD1 (6 bases). This CDR3 contains 16 residues. The germline V gene has CDR1 MNHNS and CDR2 SASEGT. Trimming cost V 2 bases and J 1 base, with 9 bases left between them. For the CDR3, the DNA is TGTGCCAGCAGTGAAAGGACAGAATCTGGGGCCAACGTCCTGACTTTC. It specifies CASSERTESGANVLTF.

The chain carries TRBV28 and TRBJ2-3; D unclear. The germline V gene has CDR1 MDHEN and CDR2 SYDVKM. Trimming cost V 5 bases and J 3 bases, with 6 bases left between them. The CDR3 is 12 amino acids. CDR3 coding DNA: TGTGCCAGCAGTATAGAAACAGATACGCAGTATTTT. Its translation is CASSIETDTQYF. The whole variable domain, remainder taken from reference TRBV28 and TRBJ2-3, is DVKVTQSSRYLVKRTGEKVFLECVQDMDHENMFWYRQDPGLGLRLIYFSYDVKMKEKGDIPEGYSVSREKKERFSLILESASTNQTSMYLCASSIETDTQYFGPGTRLTVL.

V and J are TRBV19 and TRBJ1-6, with 7 bases identical to TRBD1. CDR3 length: 14 residues. Germline V gene lookup returns CDR1 LNHDA and CDR2 SQIVND (reference sequence). V trimming: 6 bases; J trimming: 6 bases; junction bases outside the gene matches: 5. The CDR3 coding sequence is TGTGCCAGTAGACCCACAGGGGCTAATTCACCCCTCCACTTT. It codes for CASRPTGANSPLHF.

The chain uses TRBV5-1 and TRBJ2-5; D call uncertain. The CDR3 totals 14 residues. The V and J ends lost 0 bases and 2 bases respectively, with 8 bases between them. Germline values: CDR1 SGHRS, CDR2 YFSETQ. In DNA form, the CDR3 reads TGCGCCAGCAGCTTGGACTACGAACAAGAGACCCAGTACTTC. Amino acid sequence: CASSLDYEQETQYF. The full variable domain, in which reference TRBV5-1 and TRBJ2-5 provide the parts outside the CDR3, is KAGVTQTPRYLIKTRGQQVTLSCSPISGHRSVSWYQQTPGQGLQFLFEYFSETQRNKGNFPGRFSGRQFSNSRSEMNVSTLELGDSALYLCASSLDYEQETQYFGPGTRLLVL.

The chain employs TRBV29-1 and TRBJ2-7; 9 bases are shared with TRBD1. Germline V CDR1 and CDR2: SQVTM, ANQGSEA. The trim removed 3 bases at V and 7 bases at J, leaving 7 bases unmatched. The CDR3 length is 13 residues. Here the CDR3 DNA reads TGCAGCGTTGACGGACAGGGGTCGGGGGAGCAGTACTTC. Translated, it gives CSVDGQGSGEQYF.

The chain links TRBV6-5 to TRBJ2-1; TRBD1 aligns across 9 bases. Trimming removed 6 bases from V and 6 bases from J; junction bases left unmatched: 3. The germline V gene encodes CDR1 MNHEY and CDR2 SVGAGI. The CDR3 is made up of 13 amino acids. This CDR3 is CASRQGAFNEQFF. The CDR3 bases are TGTGCCAGCAGACAGGGGGCCTTCAATGAGCAGTTCTTC.

The CDR3 nucleotides are TGCGCCATCCCGGGAGAGGGGTACCAGTACTTC. This translates into CAIPGEGYQYF. The chain combines TRBV23-1 with TRBJ2-4; a weak D match, TRBD2 (6 bases). TRBV23-1 is designated an ORF whose function remains uncertain. Trimming shortened V by 10 bases and J by 13 bases, and 17 bases separated the two germline ends. The CDR3 extends over 11 amino acids.

This sequence joins TRBV6-1 and TRBJ1-5; D might be TRBD1 (6 bases). CDR3 size: 13 residues. Trimming left V 5 bases short and J 4 bases short, with 9 bases between. Germline V gives CDR1 MNHNS, CDR2 SASEGT. For the CDR3, the DNA is TGTGCCAGCAGTCGGGACACAAATCAGCCCCAGCATTTT. This translates into CASSRDTNQPQHF.

The chain couples TRBV5-1 to TRBJ1-2; unclear D gene. CDR3 length equals 11 residues. Deletions cut 2 bases from V and 8 bases from J, with 7 bases between. The germline gives CDR1 SGHRS, CDR2 YFSETQ. As DNA, the CDR3 is TGCGCCAGCAGCTTCCAGAAGGGCTACACCTTC. Translating gives CASSFQKGYTF.

V and J are TRBV29-1 and TRBJ1-5; D not resolved. The CDR3 covers 13 residues. Per germline, CDR1 SQVTM and CDR2 ANQGSEA. V was cut by 5 bases and J by 6 bases, with 14 bases left in between. CDR3: CSVTLGPSQPQHF. The CDR3 DNA follows: TGCAGCGTTACCCTCGGCCCTAGTCAGCCCCAGCATTTT.

This clone shows up as medium-sized (0.01 to 0.1%) by frequency. The chain has TRBV9 and TRBJ1-1; 7 bases agree with TRBD1. CDR3 length: 14 amino acids. In germline, CDR1 is SGDLS, CDR2 YYNGEE. Trimming took 2 bases from V and 7 from J; bases not matched to a gene: 8. The CDR3 region has the DNA TGTGCCAGCAGCGTTCCCGACAGGGTGGTTGAAGCTTTCTTT. This gives the protein CASSVPDRVVEAFF. Together with reference TRBV9 and TRBJ1-1, the CDR3 gives the full variable domain: DSGVTQTPKHLITATGQRVTLRCSPRSGDLSVYWYQQSLDQGLQFLIQYYNGEERAKGNILERFSAQQFPDLHSELNLSSLELGDSALYFCASSVPDRVVEAFFGQGTRLTVV.

V and J are TRBV2 and TRBJ1-5; the match to TRBD1 covers 7 bases. The germline CDR1 and CDR2 sequences are SNHLY and FYNNEI. Trimming cost V 8 bases and J 3 bases; bases outside gene matches: 7. There are 14 residues in the CDR3. CDR3 in DNA: TGTGCCAGCGGCGACAGGGATGTCAATCAGCCCCAGCATTTT. This codes for CASGDRDVNQPQHF.

This chain uses TRBV5-1 with TRBJ2-1, with unresolved D. This CDR3 has 12 amino acids. CDR1 is SGHRS and CDR2 is YFSETQ in the germline V gene. The V end lost 2 bases, the J end lost 7 bases, and 7 bases lay between the germline ends. CDR3 sequence reads: CASSLQTNEQFF. In DNA form, the CDR3 reads TGCGCCAGCAGCTTACAAACAAATGAGCAGTTCTTC.

The chain employs TRBV18 and TRBJ1-2, with D possibly matching TRBD1 (5 bases). Trimming shortened V by 2 bases and J by 6 bases, and 13 bases separated the two germline ends. The CDR3 sequence is 14 residues long. The germline CDR1 and CDR2 sequences are KGHSH and LQKENI. The CDR3 loop is CASSPATESHGYTF. DNA of the CDR3: TGTGCCAGCTCACCAGCGACAGAATCCCATGGCTACACCTTC. The variable domain in full, with the rest retrieved from reference TRBV18 and TRBJ1-2, is NAGVMQNPRHLVRRRGQEARLRCSPMKGHSHVYWYRQLPEEGLKFMVYLQKENIIDESGMPKERFSAEFPKEGPSILRIQQVVRGDSAAYFCASSPATESHGYTFGSGTRLTVV.

V usage is TRBV4-1 and J usage is TRBJ2-4; TRBD2 matches 8 bases. Germline V gives CDR1 MGHRA, CDR2 YSYEKL. This CDR3 is 14 amino acids long. The ends lost 1 base at V and 8 bases at J; junction bases unmatched: 4. The DNA for the CDR3 is TGCGCCAGCAGCCAAGTTAACGGGGGGGACATTCAGTACTTC. This sequence encodes CASSQVNGGDIQYF.

This rearrangement joins TRBV6-5 to TRBJ2-3, with 11 bases that match TRBD2. V was clipped by 5 bases and J by 3 bases; unmatched bases: 4. This CDR3 contains 15 residues. CDR1 is MNHEY, CDR2 SVGAGI, per germline. The CDR3 loop reads CASSNSGGATDTQYF. Here the CDR3 DNA reads TGTGCCAGCAGTAATAGCGGGGGGGCAACAGATACGCAGTATTTT.

The rearrangement uses TRBV4-2 and TRBJ2-3, with 7 positions matching TRBD1. Germline V lookup: CDR1 LGHNA, CDR2 YNFKEQ. The ends lost 0 bases at V and 1 base at J; junction bases unmatched: 4. This CDR3 is 16 amino acids long. CDR3 region: CASSQDQGDRTDTQYF. The CDR3, as DNA: TGTGCCAGCAGCCAAGATCAGGGGGACCGCACAGATACGCAGTATTTT.

This chain joins TRBV7-3 and TRBJ1-2; no clear D. V lost 4 bases to trimming and J lost 8 bases, with 14 bases between them. Looked up from germline, CDR1 is SGHTA and CDR2 is FQGTGA. This CDR3 is built from 13 residues. The CDR3 loop is CASSSGPRGGYTF. The CDR3 nucleotides are TGTGCCAGCAGCTCCGGGCCCCGGGGAGGCTACACCTTC.

The chain recombines TRBV30 with TRBJ2-2; unclear D gene. Germline loops: CDR1 GTSNPN, CDR2 SVGIG (reference sequence). V was cut by 8 bases and J by 2 bases, with 9 bases left in between. The CDR3 is 12 amino acids. CDR3 nucleotide sequence: TGTGCCGGGCCCTCCAACACCGGGGAGCTGTTTTTT. Translating it yields CAGPSNTGELFF.

As regards this clone: Compared with germline, one end of the junction differs, possibly owing to a read error. The DNA for the CDR3 is TGTGCTAGCAGCTTCGGAGACAGGGGTCAAGAGACCCAGTACTTC. Protein sequence: CASSFGDRGQETQYF. The V call is TRBV7-7, the J call TRBJ2-5; 8 bases are shared with TRBD1. The length of the CDR3 is 15 residues. Germline CDR1 and CDR2: SSHAT and FNYEAQ (reference sequence). Drawing the rest from reference TRBV7-7 and TRBJ2-5, the complete variable domain is GAGVSQSPRYKVTKRGQDVTLRCDPISSHATLYWYQQALGQGPEFLTYFNYEAQPDKSGLPSDRFSAERPEGSISTLTIQRTEQRDSAMYRCASSFGDRGQETQYFGPGTRLLVL.

The J gene is TRBJ2-3, the V gene TRBV7-2; 14 positions agree with TRBD2. The CDR3 covers 16 residues. CDR1 and CDR2 (germline): SGHTA, FQGNSA. V trimming: 1 base; J trimming: 6 bases; junction bases outside the gene matches: 3. CDR3: CASSLGGTSGSDTQYF. The DNA of the CDR3 is TGTGCCAGCAGCTTAGGAGGGACTAGCGGGAGTGATACGCAGTATTTT.